A single T cell receptor beta chain is shown here with its context. It lacks a known antigen. Base quality data are lacking; no much larger clone is found one base away. The germline V gene provides CDR1 KGHSH and CDR2 LQKENI. The V and J ends are trimmed by 3 bases and 6 bases, leaving 8 bases between them. The CDR3 sequence holds 12 residues, the cysteine and phenylalanine included. Of the read, only the CDR3 DNA is kept; its 36 bases are in frame from base 1. RNA was extracted with the RNeasy kit and 0.5 to 1 ug was reverse transcribed using random hexamers. The immunoSEQ multiplex PCR assay, which covers 54 Vbeta and 13 Jbeta segments, was used to amplify TCR beta CDR3 regions. PCR amplification bias was corrected by using a synthetic template baseline for primer optimization and computational correction. In the original analysis: Reads were annotated to V, D and J genes per IMGT and analyzed with immunoSEQ Analyzer, keeping only productive sequences. Clonality was calculated as one minus the Shannon entropy normalized by log2 of the number of productive unique sequences. For each patient and control, public and private clones were evaluated within the 100 most prevalent clones. Clones were defined as Susac-specific if absent from the healthy and MS cohorts, from 1052 published viral clones and from other ImmuneACCESS disease sequences. TCRdb reanalyzed the raw reads on its own, using fastp at Q25 for trimming and MiXCR for clone calling, and kept in-frame beta chains. Each record represents a unique CDR3 protein, reported with the most common genes and DNA among its rows. TCRdb, not the authors, supplied the V and J calls. Within this sample are some 77,000 distinct CDR3 sequences, with approximately 94% of them counted one time only. The top ten clonotypes cover over 0.5% of the sample.

Peripheral blood CD8+ and CD4+ T cells from healthy donors, Susac syndrome patients and multiple sclerosis patients were profiled by high-throughput TCR beta sequencing. The Susac syndrome patients fulfilled recently defined diagnostic criteria for definite or probable disease. Bulk CD8+ and CD4+ T cells were purified by magnetic negative isolation, while CD8+ TEMRA cells were enriched using FACS. Blood was drawn into EDTA tubes, processed within 24 hours, and PBMCs were isolated by density gradient centrifugation. PBMCs intended for TCR sequencing were cryopreserved in liquid nitrogen and were subsequently thawed in a 37 degrees C water bath. A purity of at least 90% was achieved for sorted or isolated CD4+, CD8+ and CD8+ TEMRA cells. This sample is drawn from a study of CD8 T cells in Susac syndrome (dated by TCRdb to about 2019). For context, the study as a whole: Among the Susac syndrome patients who were sequenced, clinically active disease was present in about six and clinical remission was observed in fewer than 10. At blood withdrawal, Susac syndrome patients were therapy-naive, treated with corticosteroids (with IVIg additionally given to some), or treated with IVIg alone. Whether CD8+ T cell activation and differentiation in Susac syndrome was antigen driven was tested using repertoire sequencing. Paper-wide results and their limitations: The TCR sequencing and HLA analysis was acknowledged to have included a relatively small number of individuals. In patients with Susac syndrome, the CD4+ T cell repertoire showed no detectable clonal expansion.

This clonotype was sampled from a human donor with Susac syndrome. This chain is built from TRBV18 and TRBJ1-1; the D gene identity is not certain. Sequenced sample: CD4+ T cells from PBMCs. In nucleotide form, the sequence is TGTGCCAGCTCACCTCGGCAGCCTGAAGCTTTCTTT. Translation gives CASSPRQPEAFF.